These T cell receptor beta chains were read from a single sample in a study of circulating and synovial CD4+ cells in juvenile arthritis. Generated by immunoSEQ multiplex PCR, the TCRdb table keeps only in-frame clones and is missing some. This sample has over 15,000 clones, with around 90% found just once. The sample comprised CD4+ T cells from blood. These receptors were taken from a human donor with juvenile idiopathic arthritis. CDR3s include the opening cysteine and the closing phenylalanine or tryptophan. The D gene is left open where the match is weak. Part of the rows lack a size; the others show once, few, many or a class for expanded clones.

V: TRBV6-5
D: TRBD1
J: TRBJ1-1
size: .
DNA: TGTGCCAGCAGTTACAGGGGGCTTATGAACACTGAAGCTTTCTTT
CDR3: CASSYRGLMNTEAFF

V: TRBV5-1
D: TRBD1
J: TRBJ1-4
size: .
DNA: TGCGCCAGCGCCGGGACAGGGGGCCGAGCTAATGAAAAACTGTTTTTT
CDR3: CASAGTGGRANEKLFF

V: TRBV30
D: TRBD1
J: TRBJ1-5
size: once
DNA: TGTGCCTGGGGGACAGGGGGTTGGAATCAGCCCCAGCATTTT
CDR3: CAWGTGGWNQPQHF

V: TRBV7-2
D: TRBD2
J: TRBJ2-7
size: once
DNA: TGTGCCAGCAGCTTAGCCGGGACTAGCCGATCGTCCTACGAGCAGTACTTC
CDR3: CASSLAGTSRSSYEQYF

V: TRBV19
D: TRBD2
J: TRBJ2-2
size: .
DNA: TGTGCCAGTAGTATAGACCTCCGGGGGGGCCTCGGGGAGCTGTTTTTT
CDR3: CASSIDLRGGLGELFF

V: TRBV7-9
D: .
J: TRBJ2-7
size: .
DNA: TGTGCCAGCAGCCAACGGGTATCCTACGAGCAGTACTTC
CDR3: CASSQRVSYEQYF

V: TRBV2
D: .
J: TRBJ1-2
size: few
DNA: TGTGCCAGCAGACCCGGGGACACCAGGGGCTACACCTTC
CDR3: CASRPGDTRGYTF

V: TRBV5-3
D: .
J: TRBJ2-1
size: once
DNA: TGTGCCAGAAGCCCTCGGGGGGCCTCCTACAATGAGCAGTTCTTC
CDR3: CARSPRGASYNEQFF

V: TRBV19
D: .
J: TRBJ1-4
size: few
DNA: TGTGCCACCCAACAGGAAGGCGGTGAAAAACTGTTTTTT
CDR3: CATQQEGGEKLFF

V: TRBV15
D: TRBD1
J: TRBJ1-1
size: once
DNA: TGTGCCACCAGCAGAGGAGGACAGGGGAACACTGAAGCTTTCTTT
CDR3: CATSRGGQGNTEAFF

V: TRBV10-3
D: .
J: TRBJ1-3
size: .
DNA: TGTGCCATCGGGCCCCCCTCTGGAAACACCATATATTTT
CDR3: CAIGPPSGNTIYF

V: TRBV5-4
D: TRBD1
J: TRBJ1-2
size: .
DNA: TGTGCCAGCAGCTTGGCCTTTTTGGGACAGGGAGGGGGCTACACCTTC
CDR3: CASSLAFLGQGGGYTF

V: TRBV18
D: TRBD2
J: TRBJ2-3
size: .
DNA: TGTGCCAGCTCACCTCAGCGGGGGCGCACAGATACGCAGTATTTT
CDR3: CASSPQRGRTDTQYF

V: TRBV28
D: .
J: TRBJ1-2
size: .
DNA: TGTGCCAGCAGGGACTACTATGGCTACACCTTC
CDR3: CASRDYYGYTF

V: TRBV5-1
D: .
J: TRBJ1-6
size: .
DNA: TGCGCCAGCAGCTTGGAACGGAGGAGGGGTTCACCCCTCCACTTT
CDR3: CASSLERRRGSPLHF

V: TRBV4-3
D: .
J: TRBJ2-5
size: .
DNA: TGCGCCAGCAGCCCCCATTTTCGGGGAGGAGAGACCCAGTACTTC
CDR3: CASSPHFRGGETQYF

V: TRBV10-1
D: .
J: TRBJ1-1
size: .
DNA: TGCGCCAGCAGTGGCAGGGCGAACACTGAAGCTTTCTTT
CDR3: CASSGRANTEAFF

V: TRBV19
D: TRBD1
J: TRBJ1-1
size: .
DNA: TGTGCCAGTAGTGGACAGGGTAAGAACACTGAAGCTTTCTTT
CDR3: CASSGQGKNTEAFF

V: TRBV28
D: TRBD1
J: TRBJ1-2
size: .
DNA: TGTGCCAGCAGAGACAGGGGTTTTAACTATGGCTACACCTTC
CDR3: CASRDRGFNYGYTF

V: TRBV10-3
D: .
J: TRBJ1-2
size: .
DNA: TGTGCCATCAGTGGGGCCCTATATGGCTACACCTTC
CDR3: CAISGALYGYTF

V: TRBV10-3
D: TRBD1
J: TRBJ1-3
size: .
DNA: TGTGCCAGCAGTTACGGACAGGGGGGAAACACCATATATTTT
CDR3: CASSYGQGGNTIYF

V: TRBV5-1
D: TRBD2
J: TRBJ2-5
size: .
DNA: TGCGCCGGCGCAGCGGGGGGCATGGAAGGGACCCAGTACTTC
CDR3: CAGAAGGMEGTQYF

V: TRBV11-2
D: .
J: TRBJ1-2
size: .
DNA: TGTGCCAGCAGTGTATTGTATGGCTACACCTTC
CDR3: CASSVLYGYTF

V: TRBV5-1
D: .
J: TRBJ1-6
size: .
DNA: TGCGCCAGCAGCTTGGACCCAGGAGGAAATTCCCCCCTCCACTTT
CDR3: CASSLDPGGNSPLHF

V: TRBV11-2
D: TRBD2
J: TRBJ2-3
size: .
DNA: TGTGCCAGCAGCAGCTCCACGGGGGGGCCTAGCACAGATACGCAGTATTTT
CDR3: CASSSSTGGPSTDTQYF

V: TRBV19
D: TRBD1
J: TRBJ2-3
size: .
DNA: TGTGCCAGTAGTATTCGTGGGCAGGGGGCAACAGATACGCAGTATTTT
CDR3: CASSIRGQGATDTQYF

V: TRBV7-2
D: .
J: TRBJ1-2
size: .
DNA: TGTGCCAGCAGCTTATTGGTCCAGGGATCCGGGGGCTACACCTTC
CDR3: CASSLLVQGSGGYTF

V: TRBV9
D: .
J: TRBJ2-1
size: .
DNA: TGTGCCAGCAGCCTAGTGGGACTTCCGGAAGAGCAGTTCTTC
CDR3: CASSLVGLPEEQFF

V: TRBV5-1
D: .
J: TRBJ2-3
size: .
DNA: TGCGCCAGCAGCCGTTCGTTGGGGGGAGACACAGATACGCAGTATTTT
CDR3: CASSRSLGGDTDTQYF

V: TRBV7-3
D: .
J: TRBJ1-1
size: .
DNA: TGTGCCAGCAGCCCCGGCGGGGGGGGTACTGAAGCTTTCTTT
CDR3: CASSPGGGGTEAFF

V: TRBV7-6
D: .
J: TRBJ2-5
size: .
DNA: TGTGCCAGCCCGGGAAATAGCGCGAAGCAAGAGACCCAGTACTTC
CDR3: CASPGNSAKQETQYF

V: TRBV4-3
D: TRBD2
J: TRBJ2-1
size: .
DNA: TGCGCCAGCAGCCAAGCTCCTAGCGGGGGGGCCTTCGCCTACAATGAGCAGTTCTTC
CDR3: CASSQAPSGGAFAYNEQFF

V: TRBV25-1
D: .
J: TRBJ2-2
size: .
DNA: TGTGCCAGCAGTGAACACGGGGGTGCCGGGGAGCTGTTTTTT
CDR3: CASSEHGGAGELFF

V: TRBV28
D: TRBD1
J: TRBJ2-7
size: .
DNA: TGTGCCAGCAGTTTGGGCGACAGGGGTTCCTACGAGCAGTACTTC
CDR3: CASSLGDRGSYEQYF

V: TRBV25-1
D: .
J: TRBJ1-4
size: .
DNA: TGTGCCAGCAGTGACGAGAGGGCTAATGAAAAACTGTTTTTT
CDR3: CASSDERANEKLFF

V: TRBV7-9
D: .
J: TRBJ1-2
size: .
DNA: TGTGCCAGCAGCCCGACAGGCCGATATGGCTACACCTTC
CDR3: CASSPTGRYGYTF

V: TRBV7-2
D: .
J: TRBJ1-1
size: .
DNA: TGTGCCAGCAGCTTAGGGAGCGGGGAGGGCACTGAAGCTTTCTTT
CDR3: CASSLGSGEGTEAFF

V: TRBV5-1
D: .
J: TRBJ1-2
size: few
DNA: TGCGCCAGCAGCTTGACTGGGGGGGCGATCGGCTACACCTTC
CDR3: CASSLTGGAIGYTF

V: TRBV18
D: TRBD1
J: TRBJ2-7
size: .
DNA: TGTGCCAGCTCACCGGGACAGTGGAACTACGAGCAGTACTTC
CDR3: CASSPGQWNYEQYF